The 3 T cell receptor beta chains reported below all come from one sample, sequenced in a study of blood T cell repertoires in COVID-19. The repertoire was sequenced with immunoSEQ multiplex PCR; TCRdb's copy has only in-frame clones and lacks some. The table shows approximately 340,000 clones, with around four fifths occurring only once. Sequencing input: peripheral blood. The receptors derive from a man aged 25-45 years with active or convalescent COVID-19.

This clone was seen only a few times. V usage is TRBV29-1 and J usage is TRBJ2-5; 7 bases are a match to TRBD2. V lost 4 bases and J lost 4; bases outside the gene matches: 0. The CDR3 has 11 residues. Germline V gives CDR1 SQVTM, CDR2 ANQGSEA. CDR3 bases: TGCAGCGTTGGGGGGGGAGAGACCCAGTACTTC. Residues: CSVGGGETQYF.

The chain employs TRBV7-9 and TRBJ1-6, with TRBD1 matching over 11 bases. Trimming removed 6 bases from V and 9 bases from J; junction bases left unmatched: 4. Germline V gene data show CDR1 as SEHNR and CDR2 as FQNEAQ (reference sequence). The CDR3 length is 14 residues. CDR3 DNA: TGTGCCAGCAGGGGACAGGGGGGAGGTTCACCCCTCCACTTT. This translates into CASRGQGGGSPLHF.

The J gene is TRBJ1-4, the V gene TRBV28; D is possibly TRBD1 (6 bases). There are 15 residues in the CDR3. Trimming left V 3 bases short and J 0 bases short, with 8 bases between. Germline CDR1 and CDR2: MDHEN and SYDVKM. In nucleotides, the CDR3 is TGTGCCAGCAGTTTTTACAGGGCAACTAATGAAAAACTGTTTTTT. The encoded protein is CASSFYRATNEKLFF. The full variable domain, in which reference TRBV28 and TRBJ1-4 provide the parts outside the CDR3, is DVKVTQSSRYLVKRTGEKVFLECVQDMDHENMFWYRQDPGLGLRLIYFSYDVKMKEKGDIPEGYSVSREKKERFSLILESASTNQTSMYLCASSFYRATNEKLFFGSGTQLSVL.